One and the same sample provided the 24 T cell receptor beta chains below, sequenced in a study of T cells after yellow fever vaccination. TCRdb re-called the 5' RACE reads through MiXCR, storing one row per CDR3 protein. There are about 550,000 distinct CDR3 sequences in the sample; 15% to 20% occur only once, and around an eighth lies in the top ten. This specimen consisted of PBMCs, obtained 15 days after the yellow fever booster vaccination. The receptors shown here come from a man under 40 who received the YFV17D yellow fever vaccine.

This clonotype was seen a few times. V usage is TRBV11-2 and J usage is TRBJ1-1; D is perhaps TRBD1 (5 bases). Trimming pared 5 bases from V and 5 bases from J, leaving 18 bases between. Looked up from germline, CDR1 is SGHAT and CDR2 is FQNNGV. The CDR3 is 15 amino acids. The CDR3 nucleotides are TGTGCCAGCAGCAAAAGTGGGGGGATGGTGACTGAAGCTTTCTTT. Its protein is CASSKSGGMVTEAFF.

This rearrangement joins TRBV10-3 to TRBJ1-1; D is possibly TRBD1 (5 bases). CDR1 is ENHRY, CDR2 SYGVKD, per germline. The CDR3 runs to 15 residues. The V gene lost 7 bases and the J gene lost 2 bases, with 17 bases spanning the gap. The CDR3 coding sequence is TGTGCCATCATGACTAGCCGGGGGGAAAACACTGAAGCTTTCTTT. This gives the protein CAIMTSRGENTEAFF.

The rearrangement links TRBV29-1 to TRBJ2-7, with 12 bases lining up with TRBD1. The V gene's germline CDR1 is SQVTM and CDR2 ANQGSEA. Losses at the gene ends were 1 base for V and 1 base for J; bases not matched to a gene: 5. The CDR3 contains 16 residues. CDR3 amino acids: CSVEVGGQGASYEQYF. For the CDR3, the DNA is TGCAGCGTTGAAGTGGGGGGACAGGGGGCTTCCTACGAGCAGTACTTC.

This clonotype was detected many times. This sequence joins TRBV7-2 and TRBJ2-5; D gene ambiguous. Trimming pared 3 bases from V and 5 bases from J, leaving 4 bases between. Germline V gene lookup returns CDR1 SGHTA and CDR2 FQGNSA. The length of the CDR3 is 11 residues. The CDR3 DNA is TGTGCCAGCAGCTTGTTGGAGACCCAGTACTTC. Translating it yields CASSLLETQYF.

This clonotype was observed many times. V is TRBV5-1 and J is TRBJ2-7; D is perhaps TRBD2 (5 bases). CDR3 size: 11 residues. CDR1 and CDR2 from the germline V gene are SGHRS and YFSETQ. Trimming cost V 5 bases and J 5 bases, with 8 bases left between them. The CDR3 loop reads CASRSRDEQYF. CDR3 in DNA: TGCGCCAGCAGATCGAGGGACGAGCAGTACTTC.

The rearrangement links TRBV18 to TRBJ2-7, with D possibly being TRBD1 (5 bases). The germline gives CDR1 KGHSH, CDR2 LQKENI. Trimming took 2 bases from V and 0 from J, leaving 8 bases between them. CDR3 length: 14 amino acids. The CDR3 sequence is CASSPMQGSYEQYF. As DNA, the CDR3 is TGTGCCAGCTCACCAATGCAGGGCTCCTACGAGCAGTACTTC.

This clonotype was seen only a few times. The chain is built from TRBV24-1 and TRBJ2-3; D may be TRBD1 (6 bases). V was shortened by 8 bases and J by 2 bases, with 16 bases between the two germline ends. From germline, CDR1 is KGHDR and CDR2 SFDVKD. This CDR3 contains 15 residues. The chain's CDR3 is CATNTTGSSTDTQYF. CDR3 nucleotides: TGTGCCACCAATACCACAGGGAGTTCCACAGATACGCAGTATTTT.

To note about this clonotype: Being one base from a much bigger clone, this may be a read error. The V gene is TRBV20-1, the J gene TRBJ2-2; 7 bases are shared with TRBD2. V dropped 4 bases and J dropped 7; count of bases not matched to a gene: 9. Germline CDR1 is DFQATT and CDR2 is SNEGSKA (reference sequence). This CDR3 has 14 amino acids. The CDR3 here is CSAISGSIHGELFF. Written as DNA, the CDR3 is TGCAGTGCTATTAGCGGGTCTATCCACGGGGAGCTGTTTTTT.

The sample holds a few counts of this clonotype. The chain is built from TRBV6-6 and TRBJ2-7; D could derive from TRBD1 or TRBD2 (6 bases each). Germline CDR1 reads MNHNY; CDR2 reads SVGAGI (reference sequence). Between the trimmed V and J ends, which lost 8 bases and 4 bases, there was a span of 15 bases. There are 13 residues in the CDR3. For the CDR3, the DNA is TGTGCCAGCTGGGGGGCAGTCGAATACGAGCAGTACTTC. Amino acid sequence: CASWGAVEYEQYF.

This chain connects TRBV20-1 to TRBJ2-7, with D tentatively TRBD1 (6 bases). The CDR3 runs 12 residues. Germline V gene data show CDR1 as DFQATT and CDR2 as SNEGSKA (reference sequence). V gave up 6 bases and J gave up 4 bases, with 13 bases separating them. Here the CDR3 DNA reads TGCAGTGCGAACGGACAGTCATACGAGCAGTACTTC. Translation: CSANGQSYEQYF.

The CDR3 loop is CASSQIGSTGNEQFF. CDR3 nucleotide sequence: TGCGCCAGCAGCCAGATCGGGAGTACGGGCAATGAGCAGTTCTTC. The V call is TRBV4-1, the J call TRBJ2-1, with a tentative D call TRBD2 (6 bases). Germline V lookup: CDR1 MGHRA, CDR2 YSYEKL. The CDR3 has 15 residues. V was shortened by 3 bases and J by 6 bases, with 15 bases between the two germline ends.

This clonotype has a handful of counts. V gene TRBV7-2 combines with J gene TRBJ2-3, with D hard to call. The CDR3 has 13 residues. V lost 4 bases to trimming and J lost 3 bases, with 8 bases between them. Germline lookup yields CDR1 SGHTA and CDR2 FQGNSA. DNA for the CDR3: TGTGCCAGCAGCTCTCCATTGACAGATACGCAGTATTTT. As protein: CASSSPLTDTQYF.

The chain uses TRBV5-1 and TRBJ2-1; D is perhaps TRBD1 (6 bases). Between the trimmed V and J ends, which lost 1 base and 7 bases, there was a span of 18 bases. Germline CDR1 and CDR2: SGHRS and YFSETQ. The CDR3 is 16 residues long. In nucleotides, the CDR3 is TGCGCCAGCAGCTTGCTGACAGGATCTACGGGGAATGAGCAGTTCTTC. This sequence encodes CASSLLTGSTGNEQFF.

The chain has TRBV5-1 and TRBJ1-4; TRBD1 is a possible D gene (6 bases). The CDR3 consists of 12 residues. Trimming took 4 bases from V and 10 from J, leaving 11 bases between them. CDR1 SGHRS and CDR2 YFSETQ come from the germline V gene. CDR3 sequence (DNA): TGCGCCAGCAGCCCGGAGGGGGGAAAACTGTTTTTT. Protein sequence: CASSPEGGKLFF.

CDR3: CASSPRAGLSSYNEQFF. CDR3 in DNA: TGCGCCAGCAGCCCTCGAGCGGGGCTGAGCTCCTACAATGAGCAGTTCTTC. The chain joins TRBV4-3 to TRBJ2-1, with 7 bases lining up with TRBD2. V gave up 4 bases and J gave up 0 bases; unmatched junction bases: 9. The CDR3 runs to 17 residues. In germline, CDR1 is LGHNA, CDR2 YSLEER.

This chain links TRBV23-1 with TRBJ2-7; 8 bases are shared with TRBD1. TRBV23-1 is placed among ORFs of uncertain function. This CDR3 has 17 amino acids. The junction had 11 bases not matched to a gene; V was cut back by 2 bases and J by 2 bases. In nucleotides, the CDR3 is TGCGCCAGCAGTCAAATCCGTTGCGGACAGGGTCCCTACGAGCAGTACTTC. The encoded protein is CASSQIRCGQGPYEQYF.

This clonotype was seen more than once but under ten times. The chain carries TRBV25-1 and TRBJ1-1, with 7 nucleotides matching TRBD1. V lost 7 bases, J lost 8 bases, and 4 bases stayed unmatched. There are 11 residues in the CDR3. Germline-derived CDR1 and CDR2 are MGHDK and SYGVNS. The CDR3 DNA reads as TGTGCCAGCAAACAGGGGACCGAAGCTTTCTTT. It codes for CASKQGTEAFF.

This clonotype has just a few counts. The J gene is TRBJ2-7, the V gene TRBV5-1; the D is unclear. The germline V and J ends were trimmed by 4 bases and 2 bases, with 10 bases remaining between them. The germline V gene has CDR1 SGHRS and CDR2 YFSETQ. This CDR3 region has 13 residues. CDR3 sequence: CASSGGFPYEQYF. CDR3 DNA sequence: TGCGCCAGCAGCGGTGGATTCCCCTACGAGCAGTACTTC.

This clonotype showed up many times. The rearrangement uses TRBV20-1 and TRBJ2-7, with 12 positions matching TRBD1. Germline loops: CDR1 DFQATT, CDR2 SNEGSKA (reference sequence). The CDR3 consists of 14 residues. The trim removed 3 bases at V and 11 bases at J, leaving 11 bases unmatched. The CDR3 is CSASSGTGGIQKYF. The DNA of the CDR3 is TGCAGTGCTAGTTCCGGGACAGGGGGCATACAGAAGTACTTC.

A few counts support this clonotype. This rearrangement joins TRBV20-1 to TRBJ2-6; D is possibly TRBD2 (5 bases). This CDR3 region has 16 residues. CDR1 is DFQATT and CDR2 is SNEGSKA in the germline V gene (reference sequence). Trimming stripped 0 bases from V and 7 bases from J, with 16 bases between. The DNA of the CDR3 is TGCAGTGCTAGAGATCCGGGGTTGATGGGAGCCAACGTCCTGACTTTC. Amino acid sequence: CSARDPGLMGANVLTF.

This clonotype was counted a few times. The CDR3 DNA sequence: TGCAGTGCTAGCGAAGTCCTTGGTTACGAGCAGTACTTC. Translating gives CSASEVLGYEQYF. This chain connects TRBV20-1 to TRBJ2-7; no definite D call. Germline-derived CDR1 and CDR2 are DFQATT and SNEGSKA (reference sequence). The CDR3 is 13 amino acids. Trimming took off 3 bases at V and 4 bases at J, with 13 bases between the two ends.

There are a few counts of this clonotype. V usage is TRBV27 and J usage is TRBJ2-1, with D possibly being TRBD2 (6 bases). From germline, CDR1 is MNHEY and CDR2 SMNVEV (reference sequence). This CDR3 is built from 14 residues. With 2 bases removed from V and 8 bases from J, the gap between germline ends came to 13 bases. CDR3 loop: CASSLRRSGDEQFF. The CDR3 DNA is TGTGCCAGCAGTTTAAGGAGGTCGGGGGATGAGCAGTTCTTC.

This CDR3 reads CASSYTRTNNNEQFF. The CDR3 DNA is TGTGCCAGCAGTTACACACGGACCAACAACAATGAGCAGTTCTTC. The chain combines TRBV6-2 or TRBV6-3 with TRBJ2-1; D is ambiguous. Germline V gene sequence: CDR1 MNHEY, CDR2 SVGEGT. The CDR3 spans 15 residues. V was shortened by 2 bases and J by 5 bases, with 13 bases between the two germline ends.

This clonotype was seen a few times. The CDR3 coding sequence is TGTGCCAGCAGCTTAGGGCTACTAGCGGGACCTTACAATGAGCAGTTCTTC. Amino acid sequence: CASSLGLLAGPYNEQFF. The gene calls are TRBV7-8 and TRBJ2-1; TRBD2 matches at 10 bases. Per the germline V gene, CDR1 is SGHVS and CDR2 is FQNEAQ. The trim removed 1 base at V and 4 bases at J, leaving 7 bases unmatched. The CDR3 spans 17 residues.